These T cell receptor beta chains were read from a single sample in a study of blood T cell repertoires in COVID-19. Clones were sequenced by immunoSEQ multiplex PCR, and TCRdb holds only the in-frame ones, with some missing. The data contain under 450,000 clones, roughly 84% of them singletons. Sequencing was performed on PBMCs or T cells enriched from blood (not recorded which). The receptors were sampled from a woman aged 25 to 45 who had recovered from COVID-19. Both conserved end residues are part of each CDR3. The order of the fields is CDR3 protein, CDR3 DNA, clone size, V gene, D gene, J gene. D genes are given only for firm matches. Only part of the rows carry a size: once, few, many, or a class if the clone is expanded.

CDR3aa: CASSARGLTGFDYNSPLHF; CDR3nt: TGTGCCAGCAGCGCCCGGGGTTTAACGGGGTTCGACTATAATTCACCCCTCCACTTT; abundance: NA; v_gene: TRBV7-2; d_gene: NA; j_gene: TRBJ1-6
CDR3aa: CASSLALSKRWESTEAFF; CDR3nt: TGCGCCAGCAGCTTGGCCTTGAGCAAACGGTGGGAGAGCACTGAAGCTTTCTTT; abundance: NA; v_gene: TRBV5-1; d_gene: NA; j_gene: TRBJ1-1
CDR3aa: CASMGPGNEQFF; CDR3nt: TGTGCCAGCATGGGTCCGGGCAATGAGCAGTTCTTC; abundance: once; v_gene: TRBV6-5; d_gene: NA; j_gene: TRBJ2-1
CDR3aa: CASSSKDRGLGNTIYF; CDR3nt: TGTGCCAGCAGCTCGAAGGACAGGGGGCTTGGAAACACCATATATTTT; abundance: NA; v_gene: TRBV7-2; d_gene: TRBD1; j_gene: TRBJ1-3
CDR3aa: CASSRGAVADTQYF; CDR3nt: TGCGCCAGCAGCCGGGGGGCCGTGGCAGATACGCAGTATTTT; abundance: NA; v_gene: TRBV10-1; d_gene: NA; j_gene: TRBJ2-3
CDR3aa: CASSFPSGSSYNEQFF; CDR3nt: TGTGCCAGCAGTTTTCCTAGCGGTAGCTCCTACAATGAGCAGTTCTTC; abundance: NA; v_gene: TRBV28; d_gene: TRBD2; j_gene: TRBJ2-1
CDR3aa: CASSQAGGSQETQYF; CDR3nt: TGTGCCAGCAGCCAAGCGGGAGGGTCTCAAGAGACCCAGTACTTC; abundance: NA; v_gene: TRBV14; d_gene: TRBD2; j_gene: TRBJ2-5
CDR3aa: CASSWGQGSGYTF; CDR3nt: TGTGCCAGCAGTTGGGGACAGGGGTCTGGCTACACCTTC; abundance: NA; v_gene: TRBV12-3/TRBV12-4; d_gene: TRBD1; j_gene: TRBJ1-2
CDR3aa: CASSEGTSGSSYNEQFF; CDR3nt: TGTGCCAGCAGCGAGGGGACTAGCGGGAGCTCCTACAATGAGCAGTTCTTC; abundance: NA; v_gene: TRBV5-4; d_gene: TRBD2; j_gene: TRBJ2-1
CDR3aa: CASSSRGGSDTQYF; CDR3nt: TGTGCCAGCAGCTCGCGGGGGGGCTCAGATACGCAGTATTTT; abundance: NA; v_gene: TRBV7-8; d_gene: TRBD2; j_gene: TRBJ2-3
CDR3aa: CASSATGQDTEAFF; CDR3nt: TGTGCCAGCAGCGCGACAGGGCAGGACACTGAAGCTTTCTTT; abundance: NA; v_gene: TRBV9; d_gene: TRBD1; j_gene: TRBJ1-1
CDR3aa: CTSSRASDRGVEKLFF; CDR3nt: TGCACCAGCAGCCGGGCTTCGGACAGGGGGGTAGAAAAACTGTTTTTT; abundance: NA; v_gene: TRBV1; d_gene: NA; j_gene: TRBJ1-4
CDR3aa: CASSYLGTGDYGYTF; CDR3nt: TGTGCCAGCAGTTACTTAGGGACAGGGGACTATGGCTACACCTTC; abundance: NA; v_gene: TRBV6-5; d_gene: TRBD1; j_gene: TRBJ1-2
CDR3aa: CASSRGQELYNEQFF; CDR3nt: TGTGCCAGCAGCCGTGGACAGGAACTATACAATGAGCAGTTCTTC; abundance: many; v_gene: TRBV7-9; d_gene: TRBD1; j_gene: TRBJ2-1
CDR3aa: CASSLSGGNYGYTF; CDR3nt: TGTGCCAGCAGCCTTTCAGGGGGGAACTATGGCTACACCTTC; abundance: NA; v_gene: TRBV27; d_gene: TRBD1; j_gene: TRBJ1-2
CDR3aa: CASSASGQGNTEAFF; CDR3nt: TGTGCCAGCAGTGCCTCCGGACAGGGGAACACTGAAGCTTTCTTT; abundance: NA; v_gene: TRBV28; d_gene: TRBD1; j_gene: TRBJ1-1
CDR3aa: CASSTGGARSTDTQYF; CDR3nt: TGTGCCAGCAGCACCGGGGGGGCGAGGAGCACAGATACGCAGTATTTT; abundance: NA; v_gene: TRBV5-4; d_gene: TRBD2; j_gene: TRBJ2-3
CDR3aa: CASSLTSGTNEQFF; CDR3nt: TGTGCCAGCAGTTTAACTAGCGGGACGAATGAGCAGTTCTTC; abundance: NA; v_gene: TRBV27; d_gene: TRBD2; j_gene: TRBJ2-1
CDR3aa: CASSVGDQPQHF; CDR3nt: TGTGCCAGCTCGGTTGGAGATCAGCCCCAGCATTTT; abundance: NA; v_gene: TRBV6-5; d_gene: NA; j_gene: TRBJ1-5
CDR3aa: CASSPDIAGLGYGYTF; CDR3nt: TGTGCCAGCAGCCCCGACATTGCGGGGCTGGGCTATGGCTACACCTTC; abundance: NA; v_gene: TRBV5-4; d_gene: NA; j_gene: TRBJ1-2
CDR3aa: CASSLGEGTDTQYF; CDR3nt: TGTGCCAGCAGTTTGGGGGAGGGCACAGATACGCAGTATTTT; abundance: NA; v_gene: TRBV27; d_gene: NA; j_gene: TRBJ2-3
CDR3aa: CASSLGGLRNEKLFF; CDR3nt: TGTGCCAGCAGCTTAGGCGGGCTACGGAATGAAAAACTGTTTTTT; abundance: few; v_gene: TRBV7-2; d_gene: NA; j_gene: TRBJ1-4
CDR3aa: CATSDKTRSEQFF; CDR3nt: TGTGCCACCAGTGACAAGACTAGATCCGAGCAGTTCTTC; abundance: once; v_gene: TRBV24-1; d_gene: NA; j_gene: TRBJ2-1
CDR3aa: CASSQDMGSGETQYF; CDR3nt: TGTGCCAGCAGCCAAGATATGGGGTCGGGGGAGACCCAGTACTTC; abundance: NA; v_gene: TRBV4-2; d_gene: NA; j_gene: TRBJ2-5
CDR3aa: CASSLGTSGRDIQYF; CDR3nt: TGTGCCAGCAGCTTAGGGACTAGCGGGAGAGACATTCAGTACTTC; abundance: NA; v_gene: TRBV11-2; d_gene: TRBD2; j_gene: TRBJ2-4
CDR3aa: CAWSVPRQGKTEAFF; CDR3nt: TGTGCCTGGAGTGTTCCGAGACAGGGGAAGACTGAAGCTTTCTTT; abundance: NA; v_gene: TRBV30; d_gene: TRBD1; j_gene: TRBJ1-1
CDR3aa: CASSGTGSFNTQYF; CDR3nt: TGTGCCAGCAGCGGAACGGGGAGTTTCAATACGCAGTATTTT; abundance: NA; v_gene: TRBV7-9; d_gene: NA; j_gene: TRBJ2-3
CDR3aa: CASSLRTGSGSPLHF; CDR3nt: TGTGCCAGCAGCCTTCGGACAGGGTCAGGTTCACCCCTCCACTTT; abundance: NA; v_gene: TRBV7-2; d_gene: TRBD1; j_gene: TRBJ1-6
CDR3aa: CASSFGGPYEQYF; CDR3nt: TGCGCCAGCAGCTTCGGGGGGCCCTACGAGCAGTACTTC; abundance: NA; v_gene: TRBV5-1; d_gene: NA; j_gene: TRBJ2-7
CDR3aa: CASSQDRGRGGYTF; CDR3nt: TGTGCCAGCAGCCAAGATCGAGGCCGGGGAGGCTACACCTTC; abundance: NA; v_gene: TRBV3-1/TRBV3-2; d_gene: NA; j_gene: TRBJ1-2
CDR3aa: CASSPSGLVAGELFF; CDR3nt: TGTGCCAGCAGCCCCTCGGGACTAGTGGCCGGGGAGCTGTTTTTT; abundance: NA; v_gene: TRBV9; d_gene: TRBD2; j_gene: TRBJ2-2
CDR3aa: CASYQDTEAFF; CDR3nt: TGTGCCAGTTATCAGGACACTGAAGCTTTCTTT; abundance: NA; v_gene: TRBV19; d_gene: NA; j_gene: TRBJ1-1
CDR3aa: CATSRDRLTGTNYGYTF; CDR3nt: TGTGCCACCAGCAGAGACCGATTGACAGGGACTAACTATGGCTACACCTTC; abundance: NA; v_gene: TRBV15; d_gene: TRBD1; j_gene: TRBJ1-2
CDR3aa: CAISVTMGMKDEKLFF; CDR3nt: TGTGCCATCAGCGTCACTATGGGTATGAAAGATGAAAAACTGTTTTTT; abundance: NA; v_gene: TRBV10-3; d_gene: NA; j_gene: TRBJ1-4
CDR3aa: CASSQEAQGTDGYTF; CDR3nt: TGCGCCAGCAGCCAAGAGGCTCAGGGGACAGATGGCTACACCTTC; abundance: few; v_gene: TRBV4-1; d_gene: TRBD1; j_gene: TRBJ1-2
CDR3aa: CASSPGQGLNYGYTF; CDR3nt: TGCGCCAGCAGCCCGGGACAGGGGCTAAACTATGGCTACACCTTC; abundance: NA; v_gene: TRBV5-1; d_gene: TRBD1; j_gene: TRBJ1-2
CDR3aa: CASREGGLSDGYTF; CDR3nt: TGCGCCAGCAGAGAGGGGGGGCTATCAGATGGCTACACCTTC; abundance: NA; v_gene: TRBV5-1; d_gene: NA; j_gene: TRBJ1-2
CDR3aa: CASSSGTSGNEQFF; CDR3nt: TGTGCCAGCAGTTCCGGGACTAGCGGGAATGAGCAGTTCTTC; abundance: NA; v_gene: TRBV28; d_gene: TRBD2; j_gene: TRBJ2-1
CDR3aa: CASSLGTSGNNEQFF; CDR3nt: TGTGCCAGCAGTTTAGGCACTAGCGGGAACAATGAGCAGTTCTTC; abundance: NA; v_gene: TRBV27; d_gene: TRBD2; j_gene: TRBJ2-1
CDR3aa: CASSLTASGLSGELFF; CDR3nt: TGTGCCAGCAGTTTAACGGCTAGCGGGCTTTCCGGGGAGCTGTTTTTT; abundance: NA; v_gene: TRBV28; d_gene: TRBD2; j_gene: TRBJ2-2
CDR3aa: CASSSDNSGNTIYF; CDR3nt: TGTGCCAGCAGCAGTGACAACTCTGGAAACACCATATATTTT; abundance: NA; v_gene: TRBV3-1/TRBV3-2; d_gene: NA; j_gene: TRBJ1-3
CDR3aa: CASSRSRGRSYNEQFF; CDR3nt: TGTGCCAGCAGCCGCTCGCGGGGGCGCTCCTACAATGAGCAGTTCTTC; abundance: NA; v_gene: TRBV11-2; d_gene: NA; j_gene: TRBJ2-1
CDR3aa: CASSQDQSGHGIYEDNSPLHF; CDR3nt: TGTGCCAGCAGCCAAGATCAATCGGGACACGGAATTTACGAGGATAATTCACCCCTCCACTTT; abundance: NA; v_gene: TRBV4-2; d_gene: NA; j_gene: TRBJ1-6
CDR3aa: CSVRTWTGGSEQYF; CDR3nt: TGCAGCGTTAGGACCTGGACAGGGGGGAGCGAGCAGTACTTC; abundance: NA; v_gene: TRBV29-1; d_gene: TRBD1; j_gene: TRBJ2-7
CDR3aa: CASSSPAGAGDTQYF; CDR3nt: TGTGCCAGCAGCTCCCCCGCGGGGGCGGGTGATACGCAGTATTTT; abundance: NA; v_gene: TRBV5-4; d_gene: NA; j_gene: TRBJ2-3
CDR3aa: CASKPSGGSRISYEQYF; CDR3nt: TGTGCCAGCAAACCCTCCGGAGGGTCAAGGATTTCCTACGAGCAGTACTTC; abundance: NA; v_gene: TRBV27; d_gene: NA; j_gene: TRBJ2-7
CDR3aa: CASSQGGRDWQPYEQYF; CDR3nt: TGTGCCAGCAGCCAAGGGGGGAGGGACTGGCAGCCCTACGAGCAGTACTTC; abundance: few; v_gene: TRBV14; d_gene: TRBD2; j_gene: TRBJ2-7
CDR3aa: CASFKRQGEVMNTEAFF; CDR3nt: TGTGCCAGTTTCAAACGACAGGGCGAGGTCATGAACACTGAAGCTTTCTTT; abundance: NA; v_gene: TRBV19; d_gene: TRBD1; j_gene: TRBJ1-1
CDR3aa: CASSIEPAGGYTDTQYF; CDR3nt: TGTGCCAGTAGTATAGAGCCAGCGGGAGGGTACACAGATACGCAGTATTTT; abundance: NA; v_gene: TRBV19; d_gene: TRBD2; j_gene: TRBJ2-3
CDR3aa: CASSPGSGKKLFF; CDR3nt: TGTGCCAGCAGCCCGGGGTCCGGAAAAAAACTGTTTTTT; abundance: NA; v_gene: TRBV9; d_gene: NA; j_gene: TRBJ1-4